Each of the 17 T cell receptor beta chains below was sequenced from the same sample in a study of blood T cell repertoires in COVID-19. The repertoire was sequenced with immunoSEQ multiplex PCR; TCRdb's copy has only in-frame clones and lacks some. The data hold fewer than 500,000 clones, with roughly 90% observed a single time. The sample taken for sequencing was PBMCs or T cells enriched from blood (not recorded which). The receptors here all came from a woman in her 30s with acute COVID-19.

The rearrangement joins TRBV5-5 to TRBJ2-6; TRBD2 matches at 12 bases. The CDR3 consists of 18 residues. V lost 3 bases and J lost 0; bases outside the gene matches: 4. Germline V CDR1 and CDR2: SGHKS, YYEKEE (reference sequence). DNA of the CDR3: TGTGCCAGCAGCTGGACTAGCGGGGAACCCTCTGGGGCCAACGTCCTGACTTTC. Protein product: CASSWTSGEPSGANVLTF. Full variable domain (remainder filled in from reference TRBV5-5 and TRBJ2-6): DAGVTQSPTHLIKTRGQQVTLRCSPISGHKSVSWYQQVLGQGPQFIFQYYEKEERGRGNFPDRFSARQFPNYSSELNVNALLLGDSALYLCASSWTSGEPSGANVLTFGAGSRLTVL.

The rearrangement joins TRBV15 to TRBJ2-7; D is undetermined. CDR3 length equals 11 residues. The V gene lost 6 bases and the J gene lost 7 bases, with 10 bases spanning the gap. Per the germline V gene, CDR1 is LNHNV and CDR2 is YYDKDF (reference sequence). This CDR3 reads CATSPGGEQYF. In DNA, the CDR3 is TGTGCCACCAGTCCGGGTGGGGAGCAGTACTTC.

The V gene is TRBV7-9, the J gene TRBJ1-1; D perhaps matches TRBD1 (5 bases). The CDR3 length is 16 residues. Trimming took 2 bases from V and 5 from J, leaving 18 bases between them. Germline CDR1 SEHNR, CDR2 FQNEAQ (reference sequence). CDR3 bases: TGTGCCAGCAGCTTACCCGTTGCGGGACGGGTAACTGAAGCTTTCTTT. Protein: CASSLPVAGRVTEAFF. Looking up the rest from reference TRBV7-9 and TRBJ1-1 gives the full variable domain: DTGVSQNPRHKITKRGQNVTFRCDPISEHNRLYWYRQTLGQGPEFLTYFQNEAQLEKSRLLSDRFSAERPKGSFSTLEIQRTEQGDSAMYLCASSLPVAGRVTEAFFGQGTRLTVV.

This clone came up once. CDR3 sequence reads: CASSPGLAVGFF. The CDR3 DNA is TGTGCCAGCAGTCCCGGACTAGCGGTTGGGTTCTTC. V is TRBV28 and J is TRBJ2-1, with 10 positions matching TRBD2. Germline CDR1 is MDHEN and CDR2 is SYDVKM. The CDR3 consists of 12 residues. The V segment lost 5 bases and the J segment 15 bases; nucleotides outside the gene matches: 7.

This clone appeared a single time. The rearrangement joins TRBV4-1 to TRBJ1-1; D is possibly TRBD1 (6 bases). The germline V gene encodes CDR1 MGHRA and CDR2 YSYEKL. V lost 3 bases and J 1 base, leaving 15 bases between the germline ends. The CDR3 length is 16 residues. The CDR3 coding sequence is TGCGCCAGCAGCCAGGGGGTCGGGGGGCCGAACACTGAAGCTTTCTTT. Protein product: CASSQGVGGPNTEAFF.

The V gene is TRBV6-1, the J gene TRBJ2-1; D remains ambiguous. The CDR3 consists of 15 residues. Germline lookup yields CDR1 MNHNS and CDR2 SASEGT. The V gene lost 2 bases and the J gene lost 3 bases, with 11 bases spanning the gap. For the CDR3, the DNA is TGTGCCAGCAGTGAAAAGGCCGAGGTCTACAATGAGCAGTTCTTC. Its translation: CASSEKAEVYNEQFF.

This chain joins TRBV7-8 and TRBJ1-3; D is undetermined. Germline-derived CDR1 and CDR2 are SGHVS and FQNEAQ. This CDR3 comprises 18 residues. The ends were cut back, 2 bases at V and 2 bases at J, with 19 bases in the middle. DNA for the CDR3: TGTGCCAGCAGCTTATTCCCTCATGTTGGAGGAGCTGGAAACACCATATATTTT. It encodes CASSLFPHVGGAGNTIYF.

About this clone itself: Other nucleotide sequences from this sample produce the same CDR3. V gene TRBV6-5 combines with J gene TRBJ2-1; 8 bases map to TRBD1. The junction had 4 bases not matched to a gene; V was cut back by 2 bases and J by 7 bases. The germline V gene has CDR1 MNHEY and CDR2 SVGAGI. The CDR3 extends over 14 amino acids. The CDR3 spells CASSYPGQGNEQFF. The CDR3, as DNA: TGTGCCAGCAGTTACCCCGGACAGGGTAATGAGCAGTTCTTC.

The V call is TRBV3-1 (or the pseudogene TRBV3-2), the J call TRBJ2-1; 10 bases are shared with TRBD2. This CDR3 is built from 17 residues. CDR1 and CDR2 (germline): LGHDT, YNNKEL (reference sequence). Trimming removed 4 bases from V and 4 bases from J; junction bases left unmatched: 10. The CDR3: CASSPYSLAGEYNEQFF. The CDR3 coding sequence is TGTGCCAGCAGCCCCTATTCTCTAGCGGGGGAATACAATGAGCAGTTCTTC.

The J gene is TRBJ1-5, the V gene TRBV7-8; D gene ambiguous. Between the trimmed V and J ends, which lost 0 bases and 5 bases, there was a span of 5 bases. Per germline, CDR1 SGHVS and CDR2 FQNEAQ. CDR3 length: 13 residues. The CDR3: CASSLADYQPQHF. The CDR3 DNA follows: TGTGCCAGCAGCTTAGCCGACTATCAGCCCCAGCATTTT.

The chain carries TRBV24-1 and TRBJ2-3; the D gene is possibly TRBD1 (8 bases). Germline CDR1 is KGHDR and CDR2 is SFDVKD. This CDR3 region has 20 residues. Trimming took 3 bases from V and 0 from J, leaving 24 bases between them. Here the CDR3 DNA reads TGTGCCACCAGTGATCCAACAGGGGGGGCCAGGGACTCTAGCACAGATACGCAGTATTTT. It codes for CATSDPTGGARDSSTDTQYF.

The rearrangement joins TRBV10-1 to TRBJ2-3; possibly TRBD1 for D (5 bases). Looked up from germline, CDR1 is WNHNN and CDR2 is SYGVQD (reference sequence). This CDR3 spans 17 amino acids. Deletions cut 4 bases from V and 3 bases from J, with 20 bases between. The CDR3 DNA reads as TGCGCCAGCAGTGGACCGGCAGGGAAATCTTTGACAGATACGCAGTATTTT. Protein product: CASSGPAGKSLTDTQYF.

The gene calls are TRBV4-1 and TRBJ2-3; 9 bases fit TRBD2. Germline CDR1 and CDR2: MGHRA and YSYEKL. Trimming cost V 1 base and J 4 bases; bases outside gene matches: 15. The CDR3 sequence is 19 residues long. The CDR3 loop reads CASSQVLRGGFSPPDTQYF. CDR3 nucleotide sequence: TGCGCCAGCAGCCAAGTTTTGCGGGGGGGCTTCTCCCCCCCAGATACGCAGTATTTT.

J is TRBJ1-4 and V is TRBV19; D unclear. The CDR3 runs to 13 residues. Germline V gene lookup returns CDR1 LNHDA and CDR2 SQIVND (reference sequence). Trimming shortened V by 7 bases and J by 7 bases, and 13 bases separated the two germline ends. The CDR3 sequence is CASKRGLSEKLFF. As DNA, the CDR3 is TGTGCCAGTAAACGGGGATTGAGTGAAAAACTGTTTTTT.

The CDR3 DNA is TGCGCCAGCAGCTTTCGACAGGATAATTCACCCCTCCACTTT. This translates into CASSFRQDNSPLHF. V usage is TRBV5-1 and J usage is TRBJ1-6, with D tentatively TRBD1 (6 bases). V lost 2 bases, J lost 5 bases, and 8 bases lay in between. This CDR3 comprises 14 residues. Germline lookup yields CDR1 SGHRS and CDR2 YFSETQ. The variable domain in full, completed from reference TRBV5-1 and TRBJ1-6, reads KAGVTQTPRYLIKTRGQQVTLSCSPISGHRSVSWYQQTPGQGLQFLFEYFSETQRNKGNFPGRFSGRQFSNSRSEMNVSTLELGDSALYLCASSFRQDNSPLHFGNGTRLTVT.

The chain has TRBV19 and TRBJ1-1; 10 nucleotides match TRBD1. From germline, CDR1 is LNHDA and CDR2 SQIVND (reference sequence). V lost 7 bases and J lost 3; bases outside the gene matches: 8. The CDR3 length is 15 residues. The CDR3 DNA sequence: TGTGCCAGTAAAGACAGGGGGCAGTGGGACACTGAAGCTTTCTTT. Its translation: CASKDRGQWDTEAFF.

This chain joins TRBV6-5 and TRBJ2-7; TRBD1 matches 10 bases. CDR3 length equals 14 residues. V gave up 8 bases and J gave up 2 bases; unmatched junction bases: 6. In germline, CDR1 is MNHEY, CDR2 SVGAGI. CDR3 sequence (DNA): TGTGCCAGCGCGCCCGGGACAGGGGCCTACGAGCAGTACTTC. Translation: CASAPGTGAYEQYF.